This T cell receptor beta chain was documented in a study of blood T cell repertoires in COVID-19. Using immunoSEQ multiplex PCR, the repertoire was profiled, and TCRdb retains in-frame clones only, with some absent. This table holds hundreds of thousands of clones, about 91% found once. The sample taken for sequencing was PBMCs or T cells enriched from blood (not recorded which). The TCR was taken from a woman aged 45 to 65 with acute COVID-19.

The CDR3 loop reads CASSVNPAVNTEAFF. In nucleotides, the CDR3 is TGTGCCAGCAGCGTAAACCCGGCGGTGAACACTGAAGCTTTCTTT. The rearrangement uses TRBV9 and TRBJ1-1; unclear D gene. Per germline, CDR1 SGDLS and CDR2 YYNGEE. The CDR3 length is 15 residues. V lost 1 base, J lost 0 bases, and 10 bases lay in between.